This T cell receptor beta chain originates from a study of shared clonotypes between healthy human individuals. As for the study in general: Every donor yielded three CD4 naive, three CD4 memory, two CD8 naive and one CD8 memory plate.

Overall study findings and caveats: An expected dependence of interdonor clonotype sharing on sequencing depth was noted.

With regard to this clone: Its target is not known.

This CDR3 is built from 16 residues. Trimming removed 6 bases from V and 3 bases from J; junction bases left unmatched: 11. Germline loops: CDR1 MDHEN, CDR2 SYDVKM. The data were produced by immunoSEQ multiplex PCR, yet TCRdb's version contains in-frame clones alone and is incomplete. Here the sample spans 2 million to 2.5 million clones, just under 95% being singletons. The J gene is TRBJ1-1, the V gene TRBV28, with TRBD1 matching 9 bases. The sequence came from a young man in good health. Some clones in this sample may be carry-over from other donors' samples. Sequencing used naive CD4+ T cells from PBMCs. Regarding subset: CD45RA+ positively selected. The CDR3 spells CASSRTPRDRDTEAFF. In DNA form, the CDR3 reads TGTGCCAGCAGCCGCACTCCCCGGGACAGGGACACTGAAGCTTTCTTT.